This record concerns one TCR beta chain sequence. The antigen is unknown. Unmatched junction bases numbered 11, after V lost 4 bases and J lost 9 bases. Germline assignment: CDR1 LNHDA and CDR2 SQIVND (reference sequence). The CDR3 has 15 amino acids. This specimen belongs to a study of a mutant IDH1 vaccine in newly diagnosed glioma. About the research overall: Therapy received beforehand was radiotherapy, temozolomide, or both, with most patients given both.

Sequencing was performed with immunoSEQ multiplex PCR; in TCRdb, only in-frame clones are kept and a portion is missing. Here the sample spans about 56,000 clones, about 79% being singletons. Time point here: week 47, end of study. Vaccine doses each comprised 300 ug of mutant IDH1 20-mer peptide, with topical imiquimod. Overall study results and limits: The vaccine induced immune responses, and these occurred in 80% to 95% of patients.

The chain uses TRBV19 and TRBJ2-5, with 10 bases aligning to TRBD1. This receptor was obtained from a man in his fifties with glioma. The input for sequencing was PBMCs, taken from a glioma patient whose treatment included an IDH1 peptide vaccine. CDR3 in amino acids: CASSKPGQGLEAQYF. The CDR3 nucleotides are TGTGCCAGTAGTAAACCGGGACAGGGGTTGGAGGCCCAGTACTTC.